These 23 T cell receptor beta chains were sequenced from one sample in a study of blood T cell repertoires in COVID-19. Only in-frame clones appear in the TCRdb table, and some are missing; sequencing was by immunoSEQ multiplex PCR. The sample includes approximately 110,000 clones, approximately 80% seen only once; the top ten take approximately 7%. Sample: peripheral blood. All receptors come from a woman aged 50 to 60 with acute or convalescent COVID-19.

V is TRBV5-4 and J is TRBJ1-6; D ambiguous. CDR1 is SGHNT, CDR2 YYREEE, per germline (reference sequence). V was clipped by 0 bases and J by 9 bases, with 13 bases between them. The CDR3 contains 15 residues. CDR3 in DNA: TGTGCCAGCAGCTTGGATAGGCAGGTGGCTTCACCCCTCCACTTT. Its translation: CASSLDRQVASPLHF.

This sequence joins TRBV7-3 and TRBJ2-3; 8 bases agree with TRBD2. CDR3 size: 14 residues. Germline CDR1 and CDR2: SGHTA and FQGTGA. Germline trimming cut 5 bases from V and 6 bases from J; bases unmatched to any gene: 7. This chain's CDR3 is CASSPGTSLDTQYF. The CDR3 DNA follows: TGTGCCAGCAGCCCCGGGACTAGTCTTGATACGCAGTATTTT. The whole variable domain, filled in from reference TRBV7-3 and TRBJ2-3, reads GAGVSQTPSNKVTEKGKYVELRCDPISGHTALYWYRQSLGQGPEFLIYFQGTGAADDSGLPNDRFFAVRPEGSVSTLKIQRTERGDSAVYLCASSPGTSLDTQYFGPGTRLTVL.

A word on this clone: The germline gene is not matched at one end of the junction; a read error may be the cause. The chain recombines TRBV5-1 with TRBJ1-1; D not certain. This CDR3 has 12 amino acids. CDR1 and CDR2 (germline): SGHRS, YFSETQ. This chain's CDR3 is CATSFGDTEAFF. The CDR3 region has the DNA TGCGCCACCAGCTTCGGGGACACTGAAGCTTTCTTT.

The chain carries TRBV5-5 and TRBJ1-2; 7 bases align to TRBD1. This CDR3 spans 16 amino acids. Germline CDR1 reads SGHKS; CDR2 reads YYEKEE (reference sequence). After removal of 4 bases from V and 4 bases from J, the junction contained 13 bases not matched to a gene. The CDR3 spells CASSPVHRQGPYGYTF. Here the CDR3 DNA reads TGTGCCAGCAGCCCCGTTCACAGACAGGGCCCCTATGGCTACACCTTC.

V is TRBV6-5 and J is TRBJ2-7; 15 nucleotides match TRBD2. Looked up from germline, CDR1 is MNHEY and CDR2 is SVGAGI. The CDR3 runs to 15 residues. J lost 5 bases, V lost 6 bases, and 5 bases had no gene match. CDR3 protein: CASSLGTSGGNEQYF. CDR3 coding DNA: TGTGCCAGCAGCCTGGGGACTAGCGGGGGGAACGAGCAGTACTTC.

The rearrangement joins TRBV5-1 to TRBJ2-3, with 11 positions matching TRBD1. CDR1 is SGHRS and CDR2 is YFSETQ in the germline V gene. The CDR3 is 17 residues long. The V gene end was trimmed by 5 bases and the J gene end by 0 bases; junction bases not matched to a gene: 8. Written as DNA, the CDR3 is TGCGCCAGCAGACCCGGACAGGGGGCGTTCAGCACAGATACGCAGTATTTT. Translated, it gives CASRPGQGAFSTDTQYF.

This chain links TRBV6-1 with TRBJ1-5; tentative D call: TRBD1 (5 bases). The germline V gene encodes CDR1 MNHNS and CDR2 SASEGT. This CDR3 is 18 amino acids long. V lost 1 base and J 1 base, leaving 17 bases between the germline ends. CDR3 protein: CASSEVTRGGRSNQPQHF. CDR3 DNA sequence: TGTGCCAGCAGTGAAGTAACCCGCGGGGGGAGGAGCAATCAGCCCCAGCATTTT.

The chain has TRBV3-1 (or the pseudogene TRBV3-2) and TRBJ1-1; D not resolved. In germline, CDR1 is LGHDT, CDR2 YNNKEL (reference sequence). The CDR3 is 15 residues long. V lost 1 base to trimming and J lost 6 bases, with 15 bases between them. The CDR3 here is CASSQGFEGASEAFF. CDR3 DNA: TGTGCCAGCAGCCAAGGGTTTGAGGGCGCTTCTGAAGCTTTCTTT.

J is TRBJ1-2 and V is TRBV24-1; D is undetermined. The CDR3 spans 15 residues. CDR1 is KGHDR and CDR2 is SFDVKD in the germline V gene. V was clipped by 4 bases and J by 7 bases, with 18 bases between them. The CDR3 bases are TGTGCCACCAGTGACCCCGGAGAGGGTACGCGTGGCTACACCTTC. Translating it yields CATSDPGEGTRGYTF.

The chain combines TRBV12-3 or TRBV12-4 with TRBJ1-5; D gene ambiguous. V was pared by 7 bases and J by 4 bases, with 11 bases between. This CDR3 has 13 residues. The CDR3 sequence: CASTPGGNQPQHF. The DNA for the CDR3 is TGTGCCAGCACCCCGGGAGGAAATCAGCCCCAGCATTTT.

The rearrangement joins TRBV7-9 to TRBJ1-2; the D is unclear. Germline CDR1 is SEHNR and CDR2 is FQNEAQ (reference sequence). The CDR3 totals 12 residues. Trimming pared 5 bases from V and 4 bases from J, leaving 8 bases between. DNA for the CDR3: TGTGCCAGCAGCCCCTCACTCTATGGCTACACCTTC. This gives the protein CASSPSLYGYTF.

The chain has TRBV9 and TRBJ1-6; a weak D match, TRBD1 (6 bases). This CDR3 comprises 14 residues. CDR1 and CDR2 (germline): SGDLS, YYNGEE. V was shortened by 0 bases and J by 11 bases, with 12 bases between the two germline ends. CDR3 coding DNA: TGTGCCAGCAGCGTAGAGGCAGGGGATCCACCCCTCCACTTT. It translates to CASSVEAGDPPLHF.

V usage is TRBV18 and J usage is TRBJ2-3; TRBD2 aligns across 10 bases. The V segment lost 2 bases and the J segment 3 bases; nucleotides outside the gene matches: 11. The CDR3 runs to 18 residues. Germline-derived CDR1 and CDR2 are KGHSH and LQKENI. DNA of the CDR3: TGTGCCAGCTCACCAACCCAGGTAGCGGGGGGCATGACAGATACGCAGTATTTT. Its translation: CASSPTQVAGGMTDTQYF.

This clone was counted a single time. This chain joins TRBV24-1 and TRBJ1-2, with D maybe TRBD1 (5 bases). Germline CDR1 KGHDR, CDR2 SFDVKD. Trimming shortened V by 4 bases and J by 8 bases, and 10 bases separated the two germline ends. The CDR3 extends over 12 amino acids. CDR3 amino acids: CATSEGLEGYTF. The CDR3 nucleotides are TGTGCCACCAGTGAGGGGCTAGAAGGCTACACCTTC.

The chain uses TRBV30 and TRBJ2-3; 11 nucleotides line up with TRBD2. J was trimmed by 0 bases and V by 1 base; bases with no gene match: 3. Per the germline V gene, CDR1 is GTSNPN and CDR2 is SVGIG (reference sequence). This CDR3 has 16 amino acids. The CDR3, as DNA: TGTGCCTGGAGTGAGGGACTAGCGGCTAGCACAGATACGCAGTATTTT. Translation: CAWSEGLAASTDTQYF.

This clone showed up just a few times. V and J are TRBV5-1 and TRBJ1-2, with TRBD1 matching over 10 bases. Germline V gene sequence: CDR1 SGHRS, CDR2 YFSETQ. CDR3 length: 15 residues. Trimming removed 4 bases from V and 8 bases from J; junction bases left unmatched: 11. The CDR3 DNA is TGCGCCAGCAGCCTTACAGCGGGACAGGGGCAAGGCTACACCTTC. Translation gives CASSLTAGQGQGYTF.

V and J are TRBV18 and TRBJ1-1; perhaps TRBD1 as D (5 bases). The CDR3 extends over 15 amino acids. Germline V gene data show CDR1 as KGHSH and CDR2 as LQKENI. The V end was cut by 1 base, the J end by 0 bases, with 9 bases between. For the CDR3, the DNA is TGTGCCAGCTCACCACAGGACACCATGAACACTGAAGCTTTCTTT. Its protein product is CASSPQDTMNTEAFF.

The CDR3 bases are TGCAGCGTTCTCCCCAGAGGATACTACAATGAGCAGTTCTTC. It is translated as CSVLPRGYYNEQFF. The V and J genes are TRBV29-1 and TRBJ2-1; D ambiguous. V gave up 5 bases and J gave up 3 bases, with 14 bases separating them. Germline V gene data show CDR1 as SQVTM and CDR2 as ANQGSEA. The CDR3 has 14 residues.

The chain employs TRBV18 and TRBJ2-3, with 7 bases that match TRBD2. The germline CDR1 and CDR2 sequences are KGHSH and LQKENI. The CDR3 is 15 residues long. J gave up 0 bases and V 5 bases, and 5 bases lay outside the gene matches. The CDR3 nucleotides read TGTGCCAGCTCAGTCAGCGGGGCTAGCACAGATACGCAGTATTTT. Translation gives CASSVSGASTDTQYF.

Of note for this clone: Compared with germline, one end of the junction differs, possibly owing to a read error. The chain uses TRBV23-1 and TRBJ1-2, with D possibly matching TRBD1 (5 bases). TRBV23-1 is classed as an ORF, of uncertain function. The CDR3 loop spans 13 amino acids. The CDR3 nucleotides are TGCGCCAGCAGTCACTGGGGAGGCCAGGGAGGGCTCTTC. This translates into CASSHWGGQGGLF.

The rearrangement links TRBV11-2 to TRBJ1-1; no clear D gene. The CDR3 covers 14 residues. The V end lost 1 base, the J end lost 6 bases, and 12 bases lay between the germline ends. The germline CDR1 and CDR2 sequences are SGHAT and FQNNGV. CDR3 sequence reads: CASSLVRGGAEAFF. In DNA, the CDR3 is TGTGCCAGCAGCTTAGTCCGGGGTGGAGCTGAAGCTTTCTTT.

The rearrangement joins TRBV28 to TRBJ1-1; the match to TRBD1 covers 7 bases. The CDR3 has 15 amino acids. CDR1 MDHEN and CDR2 SYDVKM come from the germline V gene. V gave up 5 bases and J gave up 0 bases; unmatched junction bases: 6. The CDR3 sequence is CASSHLTGMNTEAFF. The CDR3 coding sequence is TGTGCCAGCAGTCATTTGACAGGGATGAACACTGAAGCTTTCTTT.

This clone is a singleton in its sample. The V call is TRBV28, the J call TRBJ1-2; unclear D gene. Trimming left V 1 base short and J 8 bases short, with 8 bases between. CDR1 is MDHEN, CDR2 SYDVKM, per germline. The CDR3 loop spans 12 amino acids. The CDR3: CASSLYGEGYTF. The CDR3 region has the DNA TGTGCCAGCAGTTTATATGGGGAGGGCTACACCTTC.